This T cell receptor (beta chain) was observed in a study of cytomegalovirus exposure and HLA in healthy donors (dated by TCRdb to 2016 to 2017). As for the study more broadly: An earlier analysis of approximately 600 of the donors reported 276 Gb of sequence data and 120 million or so unique TCR beta sequences from 150 million to 200 million T cells. Donor age, sex, ethnicity and CMV serostatus were collected together with the repertoire data. In a later genetic analysis, genome-wide SNP genotypes for about three fifths of the 666 donors were used, and that subset was treated as a discovery cohort. To study patterns of TCR occurrence, a later analysis re-analyzed previously published TCR beta repertoires from 500 to 850 donors and added high-resolution HLA genotyping. The study profiled the T cell repertoires of 666 subjects by immunosequencing and related them to cytomegalovirus serostatus. Roughly 5 DR-DQ haplotypes were handled as single units for association and clustering, since linkage in the cohort was strong. To predict cytomegalovirus infection status, the study combined high-throughput TCR immunosequencing, statistical association of individual TCRs with disease status, and machine learning. Rather than drawing on any new phenotypic data, the later analysis identified candidate immune exposures from TCR beta sequences and the way those sequences occurred across donors. The study aimed to test whether signatures of past pathogen exposure could be identified by cataloging public T cell receptors. In an earlier analysis of 587 of the donors, high-throughput TCR beta sequencing was used to judge whether each TCR beta V gene segment behaved as functional or pseudogenic. The number of donors typed differed by locus, with about 629-630 for A, B, C, DRB1 and DQB1, 522 for DQA1, over 600 for DPA1, and about 450 for DPB1. Class I and class II HLA loci were covered by the typing at four-digit resolution. Every repertoire in the discovery cohort had been generated on one and the same sequencing platform. Among the roughly 380 genotyped donors, around 81% belonged to the genetic ancestry cluster associated with self-reported Caucasian donors. Besides the first cohort of roughly 660 subjects, a separate validation cohort made up of over a hundred different subjects was used. Across approximately 420 genotyped donors of the cohort, an average of about 240,000 unique TCR beta nucleotide sequences per donor were sequenced, and 15% to 20% of those sequences were non-productive. Roughly 300 gigabases of sequencing data and roughly 80 million unique TCR sequences made up an early release that covered under 750 HLA-typed donors.

According to the germline V gene, CDR1 reads SNHLY and CDR2 reads FYNNEI. The CDR3, from cysteine to phenylalanine, totals 13 residues. Only the CDR3 part of the read is kept: 39 bases, read in frame from the first base. The V end loses 8 bases and the J end loses 1 base, and a stretch of 11 bases separates them. The library was built by means of the immunoSEQ multiplex PCR assay. For the multiplex PCR, a mixture combining 60 forward primers for TCR Vbeta segments and 13 reverse primers for TCR Jbeta segments was used. A multiplex PCR assay on genomic DNA amplified the CDR3 region of rearranged TCR beta genes. The Illumina HiSeq System was used to sequence the amplified TCR beta libraries as 87-base-pair reads. As for the authors' bioinformatics: A later analysis counted some 80 million unique TCR beta chains across the 650 to 800 repertoires, and 10 million to 11 million of these chains were shared by at least two donors. A nearest-neighbor algorithm error-corrected the raw reads and collapsed the reads into unique sequences, merging closely related sequences to remove PCR and sequencing errors. CDR3 sequences were aligned to IMGT reference sequences to assign V, D and J gene segments. For a sequence to be retained, a match of at least six nucleotides was required to both a V gene segment and a J gene segment. A rearrangement was called productive if the CDR3 had no stop codons and remained in frame with V and J, and every other rearrangement was called non-productive. CDR3 was defined according to IMGT convention as the region running from the second conserved V-encoded cysteine to the conserved J-encoded phenylalanine. In an earlier analysis of around 600 of the donors, sequences lacking an unambiguous match to a single V gene segment were excluded. In an earlier analysis of 587 of the donors, V segments were called functional above 56.7% productive rearrangements and were called segregating when the between-donor standard deviation exceeded 5%. A statistical classification framework was developed to diagnose cytomegalovirus status using the catalog of TCR beta chain sequences. In a later analysis, V and J genes were assigned by comparing TCR nucleotide sequences against IMGT/GENE-DB human TR gene sequences. A later analysis assigned CDR3 sequences and most-parsimonious VDJ recombination scenarios with the TCRdist pipeline. A later analysis defined each TCR beta chain by its CDR3 amino acid sequence plus V-gene family, and excluded reads lacking a unique V-gene family. In a later analysis, approximately 640 highly shared, low-generation-probability nucleotide sequences were removed to address suspected cross-contamination and a sequencing artifact. In a later analysis, a clonal expansion index was calculated for each public chain from normalized within-repertoire ranks of inferred template counts. In a later analysis, generation probabilities were computed using a VDJ recombination model fitted to out-of-frame rearrangements, and the results were checked against IGoR. In a later analysis, hypergeometric tests were used to score TCR-TCR, TCR-HLA and TCR-CMV co-occurrence, with a repertoire-size bias correction applied to TCR pairs. A later analysis estimated false discovery rates by permuting HLA or CMV assignments 20 times. In a later analysis, co-occurring TCRs were grouped using DBSCAN, and TCRdist sequence similarity was added for clustering within HLA-allele-positive subsets. Repertoires with fewer than 30,000 or more than 120,000 public chains were left out of co-occurrence clustering, as were about 5 repertoires with anomalous nucleotide sharing. In its TCRdb copy, this immuneACCESS table keeps in-frame sequences only and misses some clones. Where compared with another copy, unresolved V genes explain less than half of these, and the others have no known cause. The DNA was the basis for D and trimming; V, J and clone size are from that table. The sample table shows fewer than 140,000 clones, and over 60% are seen once. The ten largest clones represent around 5.8% of the sample.

Broader findings and caveats from the paper: Because counts were too low, about 15 rarely observed V segments, including chromosome 9 orphons, were left out of the earlier analysis of some 640 of the donors. In an earlier analysis of approximately 590 of the donors, most TCR beta V segments appeared in productive rearrangements about 87% or about 30% of the time, broadly matching IMGT annotations. The authors suggested that the approach could potentially be extended to other disease states and immunological phenotypes. Because the 87-base-pair reads could not distinguish some IMGT-functional V segments, including TRBV6-2 and TRBV6-3, those segments were excluded. The only immune exposure information available for the cohort was CMV serostatus. Sequencing depth was assumed to be roughly uniform across donors in the presence/absence analyses, though that assumption may not hold. A later analysis found that HLA-associated TCR beta chains were more clonally expanded and had lower generation probabilities than equally common non-associated chains. According to a later analysis, parvovirus B19, influenza, CMV and Epstein-Barr virus appeared linked to several top co-occurrence clusters. The sequencing pipeline was judged likely to have produced a cluster of highly shared sequence variants as a technical artifact. In both the original and validation cohorts, the classifier was reported to diagnose cytomegalovirus status with high specificity and sensitivity. Assigning TCR associations to individual alleles was difficult when HLA alleles, especially DR and DQ, strongly co-occurred. A later analysis associated 16,951 TCR beta sequences with specific HLA alleles at a false discovery rate of 0.05. Most CMV-associated TCR beta chains appeared to be HLA-restricted in a later analysis, and the HLA associations seemed to be driven largely by CMV exposure. A further reported finding was that TCR beta sequences accurately predicted the HLA-A and HLA-B alleles for most subjects in the first cohort. A total of roughly 160 TCR beta chains were listed by the study as associated with cytomegalovirus. Most TCR sequences were observed very rarely across donors, whereas some public TCRs were present in many individuals. In a later analysis, TCR association rates were found to vary across HLA loci, with the most associated TCRs seen for DRB1 alleles and the fewest for HLA-C alleles. Correlated functional status among segregating V segments might reflect linkage disequilibrium, but an unknown experimental factor could not be ruled out. A later genetic analysis reported fewer N-insertions in productive TCRs among donors in an Asian-associated ancestry cluster than the roughly 690-donor mean. Only TCR beta chains were sequenced in this cohort, and the absence of alpha or paired-chain data limited detectable features. A few of the identified cytomegalovirus-associated TCR beta chains were confirmed in vitro to be specific for cytomegalovirus antigens. A later genetic analysis associated a missense DCLRE1C variant with V-gene and J-gene trimming of TCR beta chains, and an independent cohort replicated the association. Because HLA typing was missing for some donors at each locus, association tests included only the typed subset.

In total, over 600 healthy bone marrow donors made up the cohort. At the time of sampling, all cohort members were nominally healthy, though unrecorded immune exposures were likely present. The donor was CMV seropositive and was included in the group of 250 to 300 seropositive cohort members. A peripheral blood sample was collected from each donor, and TCR beta sequencing was performed on peripheral blood mononuclear cells. Genomic DNA was extracted from the blood cell samples with the Qiagen DNeasy Blood Extraction Kit. A word on this clone: Its specific antigen is unknown. Within one base of it there is no much larger clone, and no base qualities were kept.

The chain is encoded by TRBV2 joined to TRBJ1-1, and perhaps TRBD1 as D gene, on 6 matching bases. The source of this sequence is a woman aged 45 to 65 in good health and CMV-seropositive. The sample consisted of PBMCs. The CDR3 region: CASLWGQNTEAFF. The DNA sequence follows: TGTGCCAGCTTATGGGGACAGAACACTGAAGCTTTCTTT.